Shown below are 27 T cell receptor beta chains from a single sample sequenced in a study of blood T cell repertoires in COVID-19. Profiled with immunoSEQ multiplex PCR; TCRdb holds only in-frame clones, not every one. Here the sample spans 200,000 to 250,000 clones, 86% being singletons. Sequencing was carried out using peripheral blood. Receptor source: a man in his fifties with COVID-19, enrolled during active disease.

The CDR3 sequence: CASSARTGLSEQYF. CDR3 coding DNA: TGTGCCAGCAGCGCCCGGACAGGGTTGAGCGAGCAGTACTTC. This chain joins TRBV5-4 and TRBJ2-7; 8 bases align to TRBD1. The CDR3 is 14 amino acids. Germline-derived CDR1 and CDR2 are SGHNT and YYREEE (reference sequence). V shed 4 bases and J 6 bases; nucleotides not matched to a gene: 9.

The chain links TRBV18 to TRBJ2-4; 10 nucleotides match TRBD2. This CDR3 has 17 amino acids. The J segment lost 2 bases and the V segment lost 1 base, leaving 5 bases of the junction unmatched. Germline loops: CDR1 KGHSH, CDR2 LQKENI. This CDR3 reads CASSPRGTSETKNIQYF. In DNA, the CDR3 is TGTGCCAGCTCACCACGCGGGACTAGCGAGACCAAAAACATTCAGTACTTC.

The rearrangement joins TRBV7-2 to TRBJ2-3, with 11 positions matching TRBD1. The J segment lost 8 bases and the V segment lost 1 base, leaving 11 bases of the junction unmatched. The CDR3 sequence is 17 residues long. Germline values: CDR1 SGHTA, CDR2 FQGNSA. The CDR3 reads CASSLVSSDRGQGTQYF. CDR3 sequence (DNA): TGTGCCAGCAGCTTAGTGTCATCGGACAGGGGGCAGGGTACGCAGTATTTT. Drawing the rest from reference TRBV7-2 and TRBJ2-3, the complete variable domain is GAGVSQSPSNKVTEKGKDVELRCDPISGHTALYWYRQSLGQGLEFLIYFQGNSAPDKSGLPSDRFSAERTGGSVSTLTIQRTQQEDSAVYLCASSLVSSDRGQGTQYFGPGTRLTVL.

This sequence joins TRBV15 and TRBJ2-1; TRBD1 might be the D (5 bases). V lost 4 bases and J lost 5, with 9 bases in between. The CDR3 runs 13 residues. Germline CDR1 LNHNV, CDR2 YYDKDF (reference sequence). Here the CDR3 DNA reads TGTGCCACCAGCAAAGGGGCGGACAATGAGCAGTTCTTC. Translation: CATSKGADNEQFF.

This clone appeared a few times. Here the CDR3 reads CASSWTGATNEKLFF. For the CDR3, the DNA is TGTGCCAGCAGCTGGACAGGGGCTACTAATGAAAAACTGTTTTTT. The rearrangement uses TRBV5-6 and TRBJ1-4, with 9 bases aligning to TRBD1. CDR1 and CDR2 (germline): SGHDT, YYEEEE. CDR3 length equals 15 residues. The V and J ends lost 3 bases and 2 bases, in that order; junction bases with no gene match: 2.

Only one count was recorded for this clone. The CDR3, as DNA: TGTGCCAGCAGCCAAGACAGGATTAATCAGCCCCAGCATTTT. Its protein product is CASSQDRINQPQHF. This chain connects TRBV3-1 (or the pseudogene TRBV3-2) to TRBJ1-5, with unresolved D. V lost 0 bases and J 4 bases, leaving 7 bases between the germline ends. Germline CDR1 reads LGHDT; CDR2 reads YNNKEL (reference sequence). The CDR3 extends over 14 amino acids.

J is TRBJ2-3 and V is TRBV7-8, with D maybe TRBD2 (6 bases). Trimming shortened V by 4 bases and J by 0 bases, and 26 bases separated the two germline ends. This CDR3 is 20 amino acids long. Germline CDR1 SGHVS, CDR2 FQNEAQ. In nucleotides, the CDR3 is TGTGCCAGCAGCTCGCTCCGGTCTCCCGGACTACAAACTAGCACAGATACGCAGTATTTT. Its protein is CASSSLRSPGLQTSTDTQYF.

CDR3 DNA: TGTGCCAGCAGCCCCGAGCACAGGGGTATTGGCGAGCAGTACTTC. Translated, it gives CASSPEHRGIGEQYF. The gene calls are TRBV9 and TRBJ2-7, with 7 bases lining up with TRBD1. This CDR3 has 15 amino acids. Losses at the gene ends were 4 bases for V and 6 bases for J; bases not matched to a gene: 13. Germline CDR1 is SGDLS and CDR2 is YYNGEE.

This chain uses TRBV6-4 with TRBJ2-1; 14 bases line up with TRBD2. Germline V gene sequence: CDR1 MRHNA, CDR2 SNTAGT. The V segment lost 3 bases and the J segment 7 bases; nucleotides outside the gene matches: 11. The CDR3 runs to 18 residues. The CDR3 DNA reads as TGTGCCAGCAGTGATAACCAAAGGACTAGCGGGGGGTATAATGAGCAGTTCTTC. Its translation is CASSDNQRTSGGYNEQFF.

The gene calls are TRBV7-6 and TRBJ1-5; 9 bases line up with TRBD1. The CDR3 contains 15 residues. Germline CDR1 SGHVS, CDR2 FNYEAQ. The J segment lost 7 bases and the V segment lost 1 base, leaving 5 bases of the junction unmatched. CDR3 sequence: CASSLDGTGSQPQHF. CDR3 bases: TGTGCCAGCAGCTTAGATGGGACAGGGAGCCAGCCCCAGCATTTT.

The CDR3 DNA is TGTGCCAGCAGTGGGGCTATAGAGGCTTTCTTT. Translating gives CASSGAIEAFF. The gene calls are TRBV12-3 or TRBV12-4 and TRBJ1-1, with D perhaps matching TRBD1 (5 bases). V gave up 5 bases and J gave up 11 bases, with 12 bases separating them. This CDR3 has 11 residues.

The chain carries TRBV27 and TRBJ2-3; D ambiguous. The CDR3 is 13 amino acids. Germline V gene sequence: CDR1 MNHEY, CDR2 SMNVEV (reference sequence). V lost 2 bases to trimming and J lost 2 bases, with 5 bases between them. The CDR3, as DNA: TGTGCCAGCAGTTTAGTATTCACAGATACGCAGTATTTT. Protein: CASSLVFTDTQYF.

The J gene is TRBJ1-2, the V gene TRBV7-3; 9 nucleotides align to TRBD1. Germline assignment: CDR1 SGHTA and CDR2 FQGTGA. Trimming removed 2 bases from V and 5 bases from J; junction bases left unmatched: 0. The CDR3 runs 13 residues. As DNA, the CDR3 is TGTGCCAGCAGCTTAGGACAGGGGTATGGCTACACCTTC. This encodes CASSLGQGYGYTF.

The chain links TRBV5-4 to TRBJ2-7; D not certain. CDR1 is SGHNT, CDR2 YYREEE, per germline (reference sequence). The CDR3 sequence is 14 residues long. Trimming left V 4 bases short and J 0 bases short, with 11 bases between. The CDR3 region has the DNA TGTGCCAGCAGCACAGACATCGGCTCCTACGAGCAGTACTTC. Translated, it gives CASSTDIGSYEQYF. The full variable domain, in which reference TRBV5-4 and TRBJ2-7 provide the parts outside the CDR3, is ETGVTQSPTHLIKTRGQQVTLRCSSQSGHNTVSWYQQALGQGPQFIFQYYREEENGRGNFPPRFSGLQFPNYSSELNVNALELDDSALYLCASSTDIGSYEQYFGPGTRLTVT.

The chain couples TRBV30 to TRBJ1-1; 9 bases line up with TRBD1. Germline CDR1 GTSNPN, CDR2 SVGIG (reference sequence). Trimming at V came to 0 bases and at J to 6 bases, leaving 5 bases not matched to a gene. This CDR3 has 14 amino acids. The CDR3 sequence: CAWSVRDRDAEAFF. The CDR3 coding sequence is TGTGCCTGGAGTGTACGGGACAGGGATGCTGAAGCTTTCTTT.

Here the CDR3 reads CAISESRQVSLIDTQYF. CDR3 sequence (DNA): TGTGCCATCAGTGAGTCCCGGCAGGTCTCCCTAATAGATACGCAGTATTTT. This chain links TRBV10-3 with TRBJ2-3; D is unclear. Germline CDR1 and CDR2: ENHRY and SYGVKD. V lost 0 bases, J lost 5 bases, and 18 bases lay in between. The CDR3 covers 17 residues.

The chain combines TRBV5-4 with TRBJ1-1; 8 bases match TRBD1. Germline CDR1 and CDR2: SGHNT and YYREEE (reference sequence). This CDR3 region has 16 residues. The V segment lost 0 bases and the J segment 5 bases; nucleotides outside the gene matches: 9. As DNA, the CDR3 is TGTGCCAGCAGCTTGGGGGTAGGACAGGGAAGTACTGAAGCTTTCTTT. Translating gives CASSLGVGQGSTEAFF.

The chain carries TRBV5-5 and TRBJ2-7; TRBD1 might be the D (5 bases). V was shortened by 4 bases and J by 13 bases, with 27 bases between the two germline ends. From germline, CDR1 is SGHKS and CDR2 YYEKEE (reference sequence). The CDR3 contains 15 residues. The CDR3 DNA reads TGTGCCAGCAGCCCGGGTGGCCAGGGATCCGCTAGTGAATACTTC. It encodes CASSPGGQGSASEYF.

V is TRBV10-3 and J is TRBJ2-1; 11 nucleotides agree with TRBD2. The CDR3 consists of 15 residues. With 4 bases clipped from V and 3 bases from J, the junction kept 2 bases outside the gene matches. CDR1 and CDR2 from the germline V gene are ENHRY and SYGVKD. The DNA of the CDR3 is TGTGCCATCAGTGTTAGCGGGAGGGTCTACAATGAGCAGTTCTTC. Its translation is CAISVSGRVYNEQFF.

The chain uses TRBV5-4 and TRBJ2-7; no firm D call. This CDR3 spans 16 amino acids. V lost 0 bases and J 2 bases, leaving 15 bases between the germline ends. The germline V gene encodes CDR1 SGHNT and CDR2 YYREEE (reference sequence). The CDR3 is CASSLVLSSRPYEQYF. In nucleotides, the CDR3 is TGTGCCAGCAGCTTGGTTTTGTCCTCTAGGCCCTACGAGCAGTACTTC. Complete variable domain (other parts from reference TRBV5-4 and TRBJ2-7): ETGVTQSPTHLIKTRGQQVTLRCSSQSGHNTVSWYQQALGQGPQFIFQYYREEENGRGNFPPRFSGLQFPNYSSELNVNALELDDSALYLCASSLVLSSRPYEQYFGPGTRLTVT.

The rearrangement uses TRBV7-8 and TRBJ2-7; D possibly corresponds to TRBD1 (6 bases). The germline V gene has CDR1 SGHVS and CDR2 FQNEAQ. The V gene lost 3 bases and the J gene lost 3 bases, with 12 bases spanning the gap. This CDR3 is built from 14 residues. The CDR3, as DNA: TGTGCCAGCAGCTTGGGGGCCGTAATCTACGAGCAGTACTTC. This sequence encodes CASSLGAVIYEQYF. Full variable domain (remainder filled in from reference TRBV7-8 and TRBJ2-7): GAGVSQSPRYKVAKRGQDVALRCDPISGHVSLFWYQQALGQGPEFLTYFQNEAQLDKSGLPSDRFFAERPEGSVSTLKIQRTQQEDSAVYLCASSLGAVIYEQYFGPGTRLTVT.

The chain couples TRBV7-3 to TRBJ2-2; 7 bases line up with TRBD1. The CDR3 totals 16 residues. The germline CDR1 and CDR2 sequences are SGHTA and FQGTGA. V was pared by 4 bases and J by 3 bases, with 8 bases of the junction left unmatched. This chain's CDR3 is CASSSPAGGYTGELFF. The CDR3 DNA is TGTGCCAGCAGCTCCCCTGCAGGGGGTTACACCGGGGAGCTGTTTTTT.

V usage is TRBV10-3 and J usage is TRBJ2-6; D unclear. Germline assignment: CDR1 ENHRY and CDR2 SYGVKD. This CDR3 region has 15 residues. The germline V and J ends were trimmed by 0 bases and 2 bases, with 5 bases remaining between them. Here the CDR3 DNA reads TGTGCCATCAGTGAGTCCCGGGCTGGGGCCAACGTCCTGACTTTC. Translating gives CAISESRAGANVLTF.

The chain uses TRBV3-1 (or the pseudogene TRBV3-2) and TRBJ1-1; D call uncertain. V lost 2 bases and J lost 11, with 15 bases in between. CDR1 and CDR2 (germline): LGHDT, YNNKEL (reference sequence). The CDR3 has 13 amino acids. CDR3 region: CASSQNGGQWAFF. CDR3 nucleotides: TGTGCCAGCAGCCAAAATGGCGGGCAGTGGGCTTTCTTT.

The chain carries TRBV12-3 or TRBV12-4 and TRBJ1-4; D gene uncertain. The CDR3 has 13 residues. The V gene lost 8 bases and the J gene lost 7 bases, with 14 bases spanning the gap. The CDR3 DNA is TGTGCCAGCCTCCCGGGGATCGGTGAAAAACTGTTTTTT. It encodes CASLPGIGEKLFF.

As DNA, the CDR3 is TGTGCCAGCGAGAGGCTTCTAAATCAGCCCCAGCATTTT. Its translation is CASERLLNQPQHF. J is TRBJ1-5 and V is TRBV6-6; D is undetermined. V lost 8 bases, J lost 4 bases, and 12 bases lay in between. CDR1 and CDR2 (germline): MNHNY, SVGAGI (reference sequence). The CDR3 contains 13 residues.

This chain connects TRBV5-1 to TRBJ1-5; D uncertain. Trimming took off 4 bases at V and 6 bases at J, with 14 bases between the two ends. Germline V CDR1 and CDR2: SGHRS, YFSETQ. The CDR3 contains 14 residues. The CDR3 loop reads CASSPTVAGQPQHF. The CDR3 coding sequence is TGCGCCAGCAGCCCTACAGTTGCGGGTCAGCCCCAGCATTTT.